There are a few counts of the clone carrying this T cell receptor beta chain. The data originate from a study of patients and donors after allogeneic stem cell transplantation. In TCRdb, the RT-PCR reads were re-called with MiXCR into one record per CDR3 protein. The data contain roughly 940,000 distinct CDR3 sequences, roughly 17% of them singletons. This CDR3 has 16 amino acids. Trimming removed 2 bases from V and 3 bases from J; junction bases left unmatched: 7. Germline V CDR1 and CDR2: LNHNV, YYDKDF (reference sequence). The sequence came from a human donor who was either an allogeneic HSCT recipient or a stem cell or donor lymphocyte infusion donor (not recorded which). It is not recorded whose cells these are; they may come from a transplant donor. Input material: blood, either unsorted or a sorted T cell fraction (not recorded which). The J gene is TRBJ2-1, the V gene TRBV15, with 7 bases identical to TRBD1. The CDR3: CATSRNLGQFYNEQFF. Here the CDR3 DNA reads TGTGCCACCAGCAGAAACTTGGGACAGTTCTACAATGAGCAGTTCTTC.